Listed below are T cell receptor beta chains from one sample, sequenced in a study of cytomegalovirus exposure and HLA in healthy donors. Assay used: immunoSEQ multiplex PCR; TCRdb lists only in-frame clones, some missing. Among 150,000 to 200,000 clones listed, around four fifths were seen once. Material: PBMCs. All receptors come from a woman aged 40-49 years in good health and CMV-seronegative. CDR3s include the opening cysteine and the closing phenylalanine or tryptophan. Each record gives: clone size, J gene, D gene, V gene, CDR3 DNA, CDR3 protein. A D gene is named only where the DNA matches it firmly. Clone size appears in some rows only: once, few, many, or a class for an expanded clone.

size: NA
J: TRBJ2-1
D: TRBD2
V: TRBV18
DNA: TGTGCCAGCTCACCACGACTAGCGGGGTTCAATGAGCAGTTCTTC
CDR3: CASSPRLAGFNEQFF

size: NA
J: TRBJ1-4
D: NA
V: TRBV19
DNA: TGTGCCAGTAGTATTGGAGGGGTCAATGAAAAACTGTTTTTT
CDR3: CASSIGGVNEKLFF

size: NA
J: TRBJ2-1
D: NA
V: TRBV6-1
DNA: TGTGCCAGCAGTGGACCGGGACAAGCCTCCTACAATGAGCAGTTCTTC
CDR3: CASSGPGQASYNEQFF

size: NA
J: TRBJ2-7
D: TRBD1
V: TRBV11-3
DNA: TGTGCCAGCAGCTTAGGTGCCGGGACAGATTACGAGCAGTACTTC
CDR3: CASSLGAGTDYEQYF

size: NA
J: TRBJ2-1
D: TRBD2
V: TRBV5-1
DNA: TGCGCCAGCAGCTCCCGGACTAGCGGATCCTACAATGAGCAGTTCTTC
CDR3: CASSSRTSGSYNEQFF

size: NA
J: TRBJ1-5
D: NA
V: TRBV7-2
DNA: TGTGCCAGCAGCTTAGATCTGAGTTATAGCAATCAGCCCCAGCATTTT
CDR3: CASSLDLSYSNQPQHF

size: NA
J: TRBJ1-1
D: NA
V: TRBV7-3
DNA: TGTGCCAGCAGCCTAGGCGGGGCGAACACTGAAGCTTTCTTT
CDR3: CASSLGGANTEAFF

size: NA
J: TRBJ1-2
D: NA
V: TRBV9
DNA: TGTGCCAGCAGCGGCCTGGCGGGGCGGGGTGGCTACACCTTC
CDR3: CASSGLAGRGGYTF

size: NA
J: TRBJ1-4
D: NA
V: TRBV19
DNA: TGTGCCAGTAGTATATCGGGGATGAATGAAAAACTGTTTTTT
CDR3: CASSISGMNEKLFF

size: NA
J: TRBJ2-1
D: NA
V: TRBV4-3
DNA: TGCGCCAGCAGCCAAGTCTGGGGGCCCTCGGGTCATAATGAGCAGTTCTTC
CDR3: CASSQVWGPSGHNEQFF

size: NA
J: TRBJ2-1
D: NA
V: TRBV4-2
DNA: TGTGCCAGCAGCCAAGCCCCCGGGGGCTCCTACAATGAGCAGTTCTTC
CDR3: CASSQAPGGSYNEQFF

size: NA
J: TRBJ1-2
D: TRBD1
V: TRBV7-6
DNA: TGTGCCAGCAGCTTAGAGGCAGGGGGCGAACCCTATGGCTACACCTTC
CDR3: CASSLEAGGEPYGYTF

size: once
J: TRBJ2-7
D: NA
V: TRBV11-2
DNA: TGTGCCAGCAGCTTAGTGGGTGTTGGCGGCGAGCAGTACTTC
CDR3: CASSLVGVGGEQYF

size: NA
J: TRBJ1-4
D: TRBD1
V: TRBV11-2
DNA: TGTGCCAGCAGCTTAGCGGAGGGGGCGGGGGAAAAACTGTTTTTT
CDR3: CASSLAEGAGEKLFF

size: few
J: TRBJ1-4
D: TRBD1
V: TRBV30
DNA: TGTGCCTTAAGTAGTGCTGTGGCAGGGGGAGAAAAACTGTTTTTT
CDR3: CALSSAVAGGEKLFF

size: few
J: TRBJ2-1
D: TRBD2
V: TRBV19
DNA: TGTGCCAGTAGTATTGCTAGCGGGAGGGACTCCTACAATGAGCAGTTCTTC
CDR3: CASSIASGRDSYNEQFF

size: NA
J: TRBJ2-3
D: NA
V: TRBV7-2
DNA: TGTGCCAGCAGCCTCCATGGGGGAGGAAGTTTAGGTACGCAGTATTTT
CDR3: CASSLHGGGSLGTQYF

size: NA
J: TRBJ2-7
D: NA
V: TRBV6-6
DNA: TGTGCCAGCAGTTACTCGCGGACCTACGAGCAGTACTTC
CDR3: CASSYSRTYEQYF

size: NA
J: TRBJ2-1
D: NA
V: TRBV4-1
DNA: TGCGCCAGCAGCCAAGGACTAGTCGGCAATGAGCAGTTCTTC
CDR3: CASSQGLVGNEQFF

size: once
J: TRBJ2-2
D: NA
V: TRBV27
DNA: TGTGCCAGCTCACCCCAGCGGAGATCGAACACCGGGGAGCTGTTTTTT
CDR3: CASSPQRRSNTGELFF

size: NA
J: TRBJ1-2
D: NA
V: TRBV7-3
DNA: TGTGCCAGCAGCTCGAATGGGGGGAATAACTATGGCTACACCTTC
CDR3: CASSSNGGNNYGYTF

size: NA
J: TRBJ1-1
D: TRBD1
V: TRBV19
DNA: TGTGCCAGTAGTGAGCAGGGGGCCCCTGAAGCTTTCTTT
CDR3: CASSEQGAPEAFF

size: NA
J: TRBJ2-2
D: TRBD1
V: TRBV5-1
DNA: TGCGCCAGCAGCTGGGACAGCAACACCGGGGAGCTGTTTTTT
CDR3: CASSWDSNTGELFF

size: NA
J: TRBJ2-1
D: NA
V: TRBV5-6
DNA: TGTGCCAGCAGCTTACAACAGGTGAACAATGAGCAGTTCTTC
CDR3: CASSLQQVNNEQFF

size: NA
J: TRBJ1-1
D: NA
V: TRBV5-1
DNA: TGCGCCAGCAGCTTGGCCAGGGCGAACACTGAAGCTTTCTTT
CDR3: CASSLARANTEAFF

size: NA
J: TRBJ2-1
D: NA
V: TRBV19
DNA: TGTGCCAGTAGTGCGCTACGGGTAGGCTCCTACAATGAGCAGTTCTTC
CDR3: CASSALRVGSYNEQFF

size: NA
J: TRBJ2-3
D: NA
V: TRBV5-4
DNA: TGTGCCAGCAGCTTCGTCTCCACAGATACGCAGTATTTT
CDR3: CASSFVSTDTQYF

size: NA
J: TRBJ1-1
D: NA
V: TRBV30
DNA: TGTGCCTGGAGTCCCGATGGGGGGGCCACTGAAGCTTTCTTT
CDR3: CAWSPDGGATEAFF

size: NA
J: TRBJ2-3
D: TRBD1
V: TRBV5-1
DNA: TGCGCCAGCATACAGGGGGAGCGGACAGATACGCAGTATTTT
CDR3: CASIQGERTDTQYF

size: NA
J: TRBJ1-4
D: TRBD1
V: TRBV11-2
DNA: TGTGCCAGCAGCCCGGCCCCGCGGACAGGGCTCGAAAAACTGTTTTTT
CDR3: CASSPAPRTGLEKLFF

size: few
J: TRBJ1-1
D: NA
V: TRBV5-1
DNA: TGCGCCAGCAGATTTGGGGAGGACACTGAAGCTTTCTTT
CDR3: CASRFGEDTEAFF

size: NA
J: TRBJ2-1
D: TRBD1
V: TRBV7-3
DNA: TGTGCCAGCAGCTTAGACAGGGGGTGGAATGAGCAGTTCTTC
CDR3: CASSLDRGWNEQFF

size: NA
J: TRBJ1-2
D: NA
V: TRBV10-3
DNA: TGTGCCATCAGTGAGTTGGAGCGAGGGGGCTATGGCTACACCTTC
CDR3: CAISELERGGYGYTF

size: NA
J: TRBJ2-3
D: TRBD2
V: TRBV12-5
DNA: TGTGCTAGTGGTTTTGGAGCGGGAGCTGGAGATACGCAGTATTTT
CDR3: CASGFGAGAGDTQYF

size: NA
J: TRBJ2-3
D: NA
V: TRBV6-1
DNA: TGTGCCAGCAGGGCCCTTCATAGCACAGATACGCAGTATTTT
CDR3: CASRALHSTDTQYF

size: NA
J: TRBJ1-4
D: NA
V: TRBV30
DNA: TGTGCCTGGGGGGACTCGACAGTAGGTGAAAAACTGTTTTTT
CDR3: CAWGDSTVGEKLFF

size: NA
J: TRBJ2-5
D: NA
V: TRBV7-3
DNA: TGTGCCAGCAGTTTGGACGGGACAACTCAAGAGACCCAGTACTTC
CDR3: CASSLDGTTQETQYF

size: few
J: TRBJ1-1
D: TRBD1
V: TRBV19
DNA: TGTGCCAGTAGTAGGGAGGGACAGGGGTATGCTTTCTTT
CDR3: CASSREGQGYAFF

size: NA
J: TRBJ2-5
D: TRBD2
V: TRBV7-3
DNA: TGTGCCAGCAGCTTAGGAGTAGCGGGTGGGGAGACCCAGTACTTC
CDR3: CASSLGVAGGETQYF

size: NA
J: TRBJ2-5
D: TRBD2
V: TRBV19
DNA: TGTGCCAGTAGTATCGGGAGCGGGGGACCGGAGACCCAGTACTTC
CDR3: CASSIGSGGPETQYF

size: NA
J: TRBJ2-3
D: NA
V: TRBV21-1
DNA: TGTGCCAGCAACCCTCGGTTTAGCGGGAGGGCCGCGATGACAGATACGCAGTATTTT
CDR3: CASNPRFSGRAAMTDTQYF

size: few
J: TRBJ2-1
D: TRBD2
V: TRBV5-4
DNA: TGTGCCAGCAGCTTGGTGGGGGGGGGCTACAATGAGCAGTTCTTC
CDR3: CASSLVGGGYNEQFF

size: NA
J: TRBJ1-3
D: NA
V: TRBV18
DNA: TGTGCCAGCTCAGTATCAGGGGTTACATCTGGAAACACCATATATTTT
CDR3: CASSVSGVTSGNTIYF

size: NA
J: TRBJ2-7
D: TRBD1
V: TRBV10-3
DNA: TGTGCCATCAGTACAGGGGAAGGGAGCTCCTACGAGCAGTACTTC
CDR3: CAISTGEGSSYEQYF

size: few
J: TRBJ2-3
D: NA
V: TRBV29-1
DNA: TGCAGCGTTGCCGATCACGAAATAGTAGTCCCTAGCACAGATACGCAGTATTTT
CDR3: CSVADHEIVVPSTDTQYF

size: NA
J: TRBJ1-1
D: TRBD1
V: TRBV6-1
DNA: TGTGCCAGCAGACAAGGACAGGGGGTAAACACTGAAGCTTTCTTT
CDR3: CASRQGQGVNTEAFF

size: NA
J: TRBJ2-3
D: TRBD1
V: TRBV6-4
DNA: TGTGCCAGCAGTCGAGAGACAGGGTTTCCAGATACGCAGTATTTT
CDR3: CASSRETGFPDTQYF

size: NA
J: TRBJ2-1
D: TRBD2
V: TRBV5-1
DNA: TGCGCCAGCAGCTTGTCCCCAGCGGGGCGGAATGAGCAGTTCTTC
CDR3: CASSLSPAGRNEQFF

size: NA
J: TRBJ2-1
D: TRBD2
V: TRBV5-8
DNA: TGTGCCAGCAGCCCTCGGGGGAGCGGGAGATACAATGAGCAGTTCTTC
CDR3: CASSPRGSGRYNEQFF

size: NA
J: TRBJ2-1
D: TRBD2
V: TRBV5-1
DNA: TGCGCCAGCAGCTTGGCCGGGACTAGCAATGAGCAGTTCTTC
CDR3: CASSLAGTSNEQFF

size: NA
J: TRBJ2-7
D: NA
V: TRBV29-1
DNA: TGCAGCGTAGGTCGGGATAACTCCTACGAGCAGTACTTC
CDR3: CSVGRDNSYEQYF

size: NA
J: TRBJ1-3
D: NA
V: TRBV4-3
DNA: TGCGCCAGCAGCCAACTCAGGGGCTCTGGAAACACCATATATTTT
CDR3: CASSQLRGSGNTIYF

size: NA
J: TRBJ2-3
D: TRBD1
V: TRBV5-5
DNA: TGTGCCAGCAGCTTGGGGCCGACAGGGTATGGAACAGATACGCAGTATTTT
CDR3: CASSLGPTGYGTDTQYF

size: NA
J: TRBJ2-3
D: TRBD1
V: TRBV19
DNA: TGTGCCAGTAGTACGGCAGGGGGACGAGATACGCAGTATTTT
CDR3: CASSTAGGRDTQYF

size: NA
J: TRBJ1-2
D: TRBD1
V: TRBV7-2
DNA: TGTGCCAGCAGCTTTGCCGGGACAGGGGTGGTTGGCTACACCTTC
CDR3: CASSFAGTGVVGYTF

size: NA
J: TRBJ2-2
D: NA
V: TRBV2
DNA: TGTGCCAGCAGTGAGGCAGCGAACACCGGGGAGCTGTTTTTT
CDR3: CASSEAANTGELFF

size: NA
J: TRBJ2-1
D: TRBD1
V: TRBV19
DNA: TGTGCCAGTAGTAATCCGGGACAGGGAGTTAGCAGTGAGCAGTTCTTC
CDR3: CASSNPGQGVSSEQFF

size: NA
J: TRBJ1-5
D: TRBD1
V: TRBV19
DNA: TGTGCCAGTAGTCCGGACAGGCCCAATCAGCCCCAGCATTTT
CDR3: CASSPDRPNQPQHF